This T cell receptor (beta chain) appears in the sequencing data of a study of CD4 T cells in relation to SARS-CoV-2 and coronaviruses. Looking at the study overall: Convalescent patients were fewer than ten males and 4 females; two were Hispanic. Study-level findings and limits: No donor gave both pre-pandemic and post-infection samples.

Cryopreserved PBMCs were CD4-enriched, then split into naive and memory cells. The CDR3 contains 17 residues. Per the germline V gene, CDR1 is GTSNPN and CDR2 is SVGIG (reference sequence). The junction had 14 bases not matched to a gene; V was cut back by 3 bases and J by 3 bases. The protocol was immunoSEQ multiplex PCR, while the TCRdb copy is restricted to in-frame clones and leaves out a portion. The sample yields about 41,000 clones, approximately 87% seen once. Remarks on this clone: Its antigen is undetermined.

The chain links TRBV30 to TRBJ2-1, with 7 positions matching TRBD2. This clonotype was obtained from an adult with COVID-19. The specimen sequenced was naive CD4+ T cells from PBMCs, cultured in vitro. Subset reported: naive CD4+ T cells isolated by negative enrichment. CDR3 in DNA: TGTGCCTGGAGCGCACCTAGGACTAGTCCACTCTACAATGAGCAGTTCTTC. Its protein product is CAWSAPRTSPLYNEQFF.